These T cell receptor beta chains were read from a single sample in a study of blood T cell repertoires in COVID-19. Repertoires were generated with immunoSEQ multiplex PCR, while TCRdb's copy carries only in-frame clones and drops some. Found here are some 120,000 clones, roughly 89% of them singletons; the top ten hold 2% to 2.5%. The sequenced sample consisted of peripheral blood. The origin of the receptors is a woman aged 45 to 65 with acute or convalescent COVID-19. CDR3s include the opening cysteine and the closing phenylalanine or tryptophan. Each record gives: J gene, clone size, CDR3 length, V gene, D gene, CDR3 DNA, CDR3 protein. A D gene is named only where the DNA matches it firmly. Clone size, where shown, is once, few, many, or a class for clones that have expanded.

TRBJ1-3	NA	14	TRBV19	NA	TGTGCCAGTAGTATCGCGAACTCTGGAAACACCATATATTTT	CASSIANSGNTIYF
TRBJ1-2	NA	14	TRBV5-6	TRBD1	TGTGCCAGCAGCTCGACAGGGACCAACTATGGCTACACCTTC	CASSSTGTNYGYTF
TRBJ1-1	NA	12	TRBV29-1	NA	TGCAGCGTCCAGGGCCAGAACACTGAAGCTTTCTTT	CSVQGQNTEAFF
TRBJ1-3	once	14	TRBV6-1	NA	TGTGCCAGCAGTGATGCGGGGGCGGGAAACACCATATATTTT	CASSDAGAGNTIYF
TRBJ1-1	NA	15	TRBV5-1	TRBD1	TGCGCCAGCAGCTCACTGACAGGGGATGACACTGAAGCTTTCTTT	CASSSLTGDDTEAFF
TRBJ2-3	once	15	TRBV9	TRBD2	TGTGCCAGCAGCGTACAGAGCGGGGGGGCGGGTACGCAGTATTTT	CASSVQSGGAGTQYF
TRBJ2-7	NA	13	TRBV6-5	NA	TGTGCCAGCAGTTTTCCGGGAGCCGGCGAGCAGTACTTC	CASSFPGAGEQYF
TRBJ1-5	NA	13	TRBV6-5	NA	TGTGCCAGCAGTTACTCGACAAGTCAGCCCCAGCATTTT	CASSYSTSQPQHF
TRBJ1-2	few	16	TRBV7-2	TRBD1	TGTGCCAGCAGCTTAGCCCGGGACAGGGGGCACTATGGCTACACCTTC	CASSLARDRGHYGYTF
TRBJ2-1	NA	15	TRBV6-5	NA	TGTGCCAGCAGTACCTCCGGGACTCCGGACAATGAGCAGTTCTTC	CASSTSGTPDNEQFF
TRBJ1-3	NA	14	TRBV5-6	NA	TGTGCCAGCAGCCTAGGGGTAATTGGAAACACCATATATTTT	CASSLGVIGNTIYF
TRBJ1-2	NA	14	TRBV9	NA	TGTGCCAGCAGCGTCGAGGGTGGGATTTATGGCTACACCTTC	CASSVEGGIYGYTF
TRBJ1-1	once	12	TRBV30	NA	TGTGCCTGGAGTTATTTCAACACTGAAGCTTTCTTT	CAWSYFNTEAFF
TRBJ1-1	NA	13	TRBV9	NA	TGTGCCAGCAGCTTTACAGTTTACACTGAAGCTTTCTTT	CASSFTVYTEAFF
TRBJ1-2	NA	14	TRBV24-1	NA	TGTGCCACCAGTGACCGGACCAGGGATAATGGCTACACCTTC	CATSDRTRDNGYTF
TRBJ2-5	NA	12	TRBV14	NA	TGTGCCAGCAGCCACCTGGAGGAGACCCAGTACTTC	CASSHLEETQYF
TRBJ2-3	NA	14	TRBV30	TRBD2	TGTGCCTGGGAAGCGGGGGGGTATCCCGATACGCAGTATTTT	CAWEAGGYPDTQYF
TRBJ1-1	NA	12	TRBV6-5	NA	TGTGCCAGCAGATCACCGGGACTCGGAGCTTTCTTT	CASRSPGLGAFF
TRBJ1-6	NA	15	TRBV7-6	TRBD1	TGTGCCAGCAGCTTAGCGCAGACAGGGATATCACCCCTCCACTTT	CASSLAQTGISPLHF
TRBJ2-1	NA	13	TRBV5-1	NA	TGCGCCAGCAGCTTACGGGGTAGCGATGAGCAGTTCTTC	CASSLRGSDEQFF
TRBJ1-4	NA	15	TRBV27	TRBD1	TGTGCCAGCAGTAGGGACAGGGGACCGAATGAAAAACTGTTTTTT	CASSRDRGPNEKLFF
TRBJ2-3	NA	14	TRBV4-3	NA	TGCGCCAGCAGCCTCGAGGGTTCCACAGATACGCAGTATTTT	CASSLEGSTDTQYF
TRBJ1-2	NA	16	TRBV11-3	NA	TGTGCCAGCAGCTCATACAGGGATCCCCCCACCTATGGCTACACCTTC	CASSSYRDPPTYGYTF
TRBJ1-4	NA	16	TRBV3-1/TRBV3-2	NA	TGTGCCAGCAGCCGGGACTCAATCGGAGAAAATGAAAAACTGTTTTTT	CASSRDSIGENEKLFF
TRBJ2-2	NA	16	TRBV9	TRBD1	TGTGCCAGCAGCGTAGGGGGACAGGGGGTTGACGGGGAGCTGTTTTTT	CASSVGGQGVDGELFF
TRBJ1-2	NA	9	TRBV9	NA	TGTGCCAGGTACCGGGGGGAAACCTTC	CARYRGETF
TRBJ1-2	NA	12	TRBV11-3	NA	TGTGCCACCTCAGGCGGGGCTCCTGGCTACACCTTC	CATSGGAPGYTF
TRBJ1-4	once	15	TRBV25-1	TRBD1	TGTGCCAGCAGCGAACCAGGGGGGTTAGGTGAAAAACTGTTTTTT	CASSEPGGLGEKLFF
TRBJ1-2	NA	13	TRBV19	NA	TGTGCCACCACAGATGGGTGGTTCTATGGCTACACCTTC	CATTDGWFYGYTF
TRBJ1-2	NA	13	TRBV9	TRBD1	TGTGCCAGCAATCCAGGGGGCTACTATGGCTACACCTTC	CASNPGGYYGYTF
TRBJ1-5	NA	16	TRBV6-2/TRBV6-3	TRBD1	TGTGCCAGCAGTCCCTCACAGGGGTCCGATAATCAGCCCCAGCATTTT	CASSPSQGSDNQPQHF
TRBJ2-5	NA	14	TRBV5-1	TRBD2	TGCGCCAGCAGCGGGACTAGCGGGAGCGAGACCCAGTACTTC	CASSGTSGSETQYF
TRBJ1-5	NA	13	TRBV7-2	NA	TGTGCCAGCAGCTTGACAGGAGGTCAGCCCCAGCATTTT	CASSLTGGQPQHF
TRBJ2-1	NA	15	TRBV19	TRBD1	TGTGCCAGTAGTACATGGACAGGGAACTACAATGAGCAGTTCTTC	CASSTWTGNYNEQFF
TRBJ2-7	NA	14	TRBV27	NA	TGTGCCAGCAGTTGGGGCAAGGGTGCCTACGAGCAGTACTTC	CASSWGKGAYEQYF
TRBJ2-5	NA	16	TRBV6-2/TRBV6-3	TRBD2	TGTGCCAGCAGTTACGTCTCCCTAGCGGGAGCCCTGGCCCAGTACTTC	CASSYVSLAGALAQYF
TRBJ2-1	NA	16	TRBV2	TRBD2	TGTGCCAGCAGTGATTTGGTACTAGCGGAAGACAATGAGCAGTTCTTC	CASSDLVLAEDNEQFF
TRBJ1-2	few	13	TRBV5-1	NA	TGCGCCAGCAGCTTGGCTGCAGGCGCTGGCTACACCTTC	CASSLAAGAGYTF
TRBJ2-1	NA	15	TRBV12-1	NA	NA	CASSFGQGSYNEQFF
TRBJ2-7	NA	15	TRBV6-5	TRBD1	TGTGCCAGCAGCCCCGACAGGGGGGCGACCTACGAGCAGTACTTC	CASSPDRGATYEQYF
TRBJ1-1	NA	13	TRBV5-6	NA	TGTGCCAGCAGCCTCAGTCCGGGCACTGAAGCTTTCTTT	CASSLSPGTEAFF
TRBJ1-6	NA	12	TRBV9	NA	TGTGCCAGCTCCCAGGCCCAGGGGACCCTCCACTTT	CASSQAQGTLHF